These T cell receptor beta chains were read from a single sample in a study of radiotherapy plus CTLA-4 blockade in lung cancer. Assay used: immunoSEQ multiplex PCR; TCRdb lists only in-frame clones, some missing. The data contain about 100,000 clones, 83% of them seen just once; the ten biggest clones take up 0.65% to 0.9%. The source material was peripheral blood, sampled from a patient treated with radiotherapy plus ipilimumab. The source is a human donor with non-small cell lung cancer who had stable disease on radiotherapy plus ipilimumab. CDR3s leave out the opening cysteine and the closing phenylalanine or tryptophan.

len: 14; v_gene: TRBV28; j_gene: .; CDR3aa: ASSPTPRTGRYEQY
len: 13; v_gene: TRBV5-1; j_gene: TRBJ2-2; CDR3aa: ASSRRTANTGELF
len: 13; v_gene: TRBV6-1; j_gene: TRBJ2-1; CDR3aa: ASSLGAEIYNEQF
len: 13; v_gene: TRBV9; j_gene: TRBJ2-1; CDR3aa: ASSPAGGSYNEQF
len: 9; v_gene: TRBV9; j_gene: TRBJ1-2; CDR3aa: ASSEGSGYT
len: 11; v_gene: TRBV30; j_gene: TRBJ2-3; CDR3aa: AWSGGLGYTQY
len: 10; v_gene: TRBV6-5; j_gene: TRBJ2-1; CDR3aa: ASSPTSGNWL
len: 12; v_gene: TRBV6-5; j_gene: TRBJ2-3; CDR3aa: ASSYEAFTDTQY
len: 9; v_gene: TRBV2; j_gene: TRBJ2-1; CDR3aa: ASGFPGSSF
len: 12; v_gene: TRBV10-1; j_gene: TRBJ2-3; CDR3aa: ATPTGNSTDTQY
len: 13; v_gene: TRBV10-3; j_gene: TRBJ2-1; CDR3aa: AISSLASSYNEQF
len: 10; v_gene: TRBV7-9; j_gene: TRBJ1-4; CDR3aa: ASGGLGEKLF
len: 12; v_gene: TRBV27; j_gene: TRBJ1-2; CDR3aa: ASSSGGAIYGYT
len: 11; v_gene: TRBV19; j_gene: TRBJ1-4; CDR3aa: ASSTVLNEKLF
len: 10; v_gene: TRBV10-1; j_gene: TRBJ2-7; CDR3aa: ASSGGTYEQY
len: 14; v_gene: TRBV27; j_gene: TRBJ2-1; CDR3aa: ASSLSSGRPGNEQF
len: 13; v_gene: TRBV18; j_gene: TRBJ2-5; CDR3aa: ASSLGQGNLLAQY
len: 13; v_gene: TRBV25-1; j_gene: TRBJ2-2; CDR3aa: ASSELGTTTGELF
len: 12; v_gene: TRBV7-9; j_gene: TRBJ2-5; CDR3aa: ASSRGQGMGTQY
len: 9; v_gene: TRBV28; j_gene: .; CDR3aa: ASSSLYEQY
len: 11; v_gene: TRBV7-9; j_gene: TRBJ2-5; CDR3aa: ASSLLQEETQY
len: 10; v_gene: TRBV28; j_gene: TRBJ2-6; CDR3aa: ASRAGANVLT
len: 14; v_gene: TRBV28; j_gene: TRBJ2-1; CDR3aa: ASSPEGGAAYNEQF